This T cell receptor beta chain comes out of a study of blood T cell repertoires in COVID-19. Across the whole study: The cDNA or gDNA used as material had been derived from T cells, B-cell-depleted T cells, or PBMCs.

Under the authors' procedure: Cell counts per sample came from amplifying reference gene primers. Generated by immunoSEQ multiplex PCR, the TCRdb table keeps only in-frame clones and is missing some. The V and J calls and clone size were taken over from that table, and D and trimming were inferred from the DNA. This sample has over 150,000 clones; approximately 81% occur once, and the top ten carry 7% to 10%. Followed over time, Seattle patients had been enrolled while infection was active. Germline loops: CDR1 MNHEY, CDR2 SMNVEV (reference sequence). The CDR3 loop spans 18 amino acids. J was trimmed by 2 bases and V by 8 bases; bases with no gene match: 13.

The specimen was peripheral blood. The V gene is TRBV27, the J gene TRBJ2-6, with 9 bases fitting TRBD1. The TCR comes from a woman aged 55 to 70 with COVID-19, enrolled during active disease. CDR3 in DNA: TGTGCCAGCGCTCGCCAGGGACAGGGAAGAACTGGGGCCAACGTCCTGACTTTC. Translation gives CASARQGQGRTGANVLTF. The full variable domain, its missing parts supplied by reference TRBV27 and TRBJ2-6, is EAQVTQNPRYLITVTGKKLTVTCSQNMNHEYMSWYRQDPGLGLRQIYYSMNVEVTDKGDVPEGYKVSRKEKRNFPLILESPSPNQTSLYFCASARQGQGRTGANVLTFGAGSRLTVL.